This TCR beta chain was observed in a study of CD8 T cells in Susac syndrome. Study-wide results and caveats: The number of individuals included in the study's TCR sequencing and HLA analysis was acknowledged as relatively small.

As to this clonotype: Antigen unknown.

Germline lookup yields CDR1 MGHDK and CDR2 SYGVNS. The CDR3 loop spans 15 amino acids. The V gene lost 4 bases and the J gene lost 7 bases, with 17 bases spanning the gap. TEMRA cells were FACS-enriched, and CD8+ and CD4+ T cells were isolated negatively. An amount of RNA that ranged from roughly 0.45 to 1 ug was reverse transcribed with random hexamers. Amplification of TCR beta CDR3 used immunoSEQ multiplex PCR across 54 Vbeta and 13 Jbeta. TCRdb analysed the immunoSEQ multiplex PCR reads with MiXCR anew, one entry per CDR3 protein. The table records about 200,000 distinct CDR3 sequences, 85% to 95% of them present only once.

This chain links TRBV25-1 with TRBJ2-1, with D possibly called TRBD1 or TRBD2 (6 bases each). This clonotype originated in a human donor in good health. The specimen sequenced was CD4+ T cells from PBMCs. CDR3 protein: CASSVLPGARNEQFF. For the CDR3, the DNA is TGTGCCAGCAGTGTCCTACCGGGGGCTCGGAATGAGCAGTTCTTC.